This T cell receptor beta chain was identified in a study of vaccination effects on CD4 cells after COVID-19. General observations from the study: Marked contraction was observed in infection-induced and vaccine-induced clones late after vaccination. Only a few convalescent patients and no early post-infection timepoints featured in the study.

As regards this clone: Its target is not known.

Sequencing was performed with immunoSEQ multiplex PCR; in TCRdb, only in-frame clones are kept and a portion is missing. The table records roughly 50,000 clones, approximately 79% of them present only once. This CDR3 region has 16 residues. The J segment lost 6 bases and the V segment lost 5 bases, leaving 10 bases of the junction unmatched. Germline lookup yields CDR1 SGHAT and CDR2 FQNNGV. Antigen-specific CD4+ T cells expanded by the ViraFEST assay with viral peptide pools were then sequenced. Culture proceeded for roughly ten days, and CD4+ T cells were then isolated. According to the study, vaccine recipients showed no prior SARS-CoV-2 infection and negative nucleocapsid antibodies. IL-2 at 8 to 10 IU/ml and peptides at around 10 ug/ml were added to cultured PBMC, around 2 million per well. It was on days 3 and 7 that half the medium was replaced with IL-2 medium.

The V gene is TRBV11-2, the J gene TRBJ2-3, with 11 bases aligning to TRBD2. The sequence came from a human donor who received a COVID-19 vaccine. The input for sequencing was CD4+ T cells from PBMCs cultured with HCoV-OC43 spike peptides, taken before COVID-19 vaccination. Subset given: HCoV-OC43 spike overlapping peptide pool stimulation. The CDR3 is CASSKNSGGAGDTQYF. The CDR3 bases are TGTGCCAGCAGCAAGAATAGCGGGGGGGCCGGTGATACGCAGTATTTT.